The 30 T cell receptor beta chains below were found in one sample sequenced in a study of CD8+CD57+ T cells in acquired aplastic anemia. CDR3 and TCR beta VDJ profiling relied on a genomic DNA template. TCRdb analysed the reads with MiXCR anew, one entry per CDR3 protein. The table records 300,000 or so distinct CDR3 sequences, 55% to 65% of them present only once. The sequencing input was sorted CD4+, CD8+, or CD8+CD57+ T cells (not recorded which) from PBMCs. These receptors all stem from a human donor with severe aplastic anemia or a healthy control (not recorded which).

The chain links TRBV19 to TRBJ2-7; D ambiguous. The CDR3 is 14 residues long. The germline gives CDR1 LNHDA, CDR2 SQIVND (reference sequence). Trimming cost V 5 bases and J 4 bases, with 15 bases left between them. CDR3 nucleotide sequence: TGTGCCAGTAGTCCGGGCCAAGGGATGTACGAGCAGTACTTC. Protein product: CASSPGQGMYEQYF.

The V and J genes are TRBV20-1 and TRBJ2-3, with 11 bases matching TRBD2. There are 12 residues in the CDR3. Germline V gene sequence: CDR1 DFQATT, CDR2 SNEGSKA (reference sequence). Written as DNA, the CDR3 is TGCAGGGGACTAGCGGCCACAGATACGCAGTATTTT. This translates into CRGLAATDTQYF.

CDR3 residues: CASSQGTGLIGEKLFF. In DNA form, the CDR3 reads TGTGCCAGCAGCCAAGGGACAGGGTTGATAGGGGAAAAACTGTTTTTT. The chain carries TRBV13 and TRBJ1-4; 9 nucleotides agree with TRBD1. V dropped 5 bases and J dropped 8; count of bases not matched to a gene: 12. CDR3 length equals 16 residues. CDR1 is PRHDT and CDR2 is FYEKMQ in the germline V gene (reference sequence).

In regard to this clonotype: The junction departs from the called germline gene at one end, perhaps through a read error. The chain carries TRBV27 and TRBJ1-1; the D is unclear. The CDR3 is 14 residues long. Germline values: CDR1 MNHEY, CDR2 SMNVEV (reference sequence). CDR3 region: CASSSRTVFNEASF. In DNA form, the CDR3 reads TGTGCCAGCAGTTCGAGGACGGTATTTAATGAAGCTTCCTTT.

This clonotype has a count of ten or more. This chain connects TRBV5-6 to TRBJ2-5; D gene uncertain. Germline CDR1 SGHDT, CDR2 YYEEEE. The V end was cut by 4 bases, the J end by 1 base, with 11 bases between. The CDR3 extends over 14 amino acids. The CDR3 spells CASSHRQIQETQYF. Here the CDR3 DNA reads TGTGCCAGCAGCCATCGACAAATCCAAGAGACCCAGTACTTC.

The J gene is TRBJ2-7, the V gene TRBV2, with 7 bases that match TRBD1. The junction had 18 bases not matched to a gene; V was cut back by 4 bases and J by 3 bases. The CDR3 extends over 18 amino acids. CDR1 SNHLY and CDR2 FYNNEI come from the germline V gene. In DNA form, the CDR3 reads TGTGCCAGCAGTGCCAGCTCACCGTACGTCTCAGGGGGCTACGAGCAGTACTTC. Translated: CASSASSPYVSGGYEQYF.

The gene calls are TRBV7-2 and TRBJ1-1, with a possible D match to TRBD1 (5 bases). V lost 4 bases and J 1 base, leaving 16 bases between the germline ends. The CDR3 contains 16 residues. The V gene's germline CDR1 is SGHTA and CDR2 FQGNSA. CDR3: CASSSTQGWRNTEAFF. The CDR3 DNA reads as TGTGCCAGCAGCTCCACCCAGGGTTGGAGGAACACTGAAGCTTTCTTT.

V and J are TRBV2 and TRBJ1-1, with D possibly matching TRBD1 (5 bases). V gave up 6 bases and J gave up 8 bases, with 7 bases separating them. This CDR3 has 10 residues. The germline V gene encodes CDR1 SNHLY and CDR2 FYNNEI. CDR3 sequence: CASSWTEAFF. The CDR3 DNA is TGTGCCAGCAGCTGGACAGAAGCTTTCTTT.

Turning to this clonotype: A junction end diverges from the germline sequence, so it may reflect a read error. Here the CDR3 reads CASSPIPGDGTEAFF. The DNA for the CDR3 is TGTGCCAGCTCACCTATCCCCGGTGACGGCACTGAAGCTTTCTTT. This chain connects TRBV5-1 to TRBJ1-1; D is unclear. Germline V gives CDR1 SGHRS, CDR2 YFSETQ. The CDR3 loop spans 15 amino acids.

The gene calls are TRBV29-1 and TRBJ2-7; D possibly matches TRBD1 or TRBD2 (6 bases each). Trimming removed 7 bases at V and 2 bases at J, with 18 bases between. The CDR3 spans 14 residues. In germline, CDR1 is SQVTM, CDR2 ANQGSEA. The CDR3 here is CSAVGVGGPYEQYF. The CDR3 DNA is TGCAGCGCCGTAGGTGTTGGGGGGCCCTACGAGCAGTACTTC.

The chain carries TRBV12-3 or TRBV12-4 and TRBJ2-7; D is possibly TRBD2 (5 bases). The CDR3 is made up of 14 amino acids. V dropped 7 bases and J dropped 1 base, with 14 bases sitting between them. The CDR3 loop reads CASTRTGLSYEQYF. For the CDR3, the DNA is TGTGCCAGCACCCGGACTGGTCTATCCTACGAGCAGTACTTC.

The chain uses TRBV20-1 and TRBJ2-5; 12 nucleotides match TRBD2. Trimming at V came to 6 bases and at J to 10 bases, leaving 12 bases not matched to a gene. CDR1 is DFQATT and CDR2 is SNEGSKA in the germline V gene (reference sequence). The CDR3 consists of 14 residues. CDR3 DNA sequence: TGCAGTGCGCCAGCTAGCGGGGGGGCCCGGGACCAGTACTTC. This encodes CSAPASGGARDQYF.

The chain combines TRBV5-4 with TRBJ2-3; no firm D call. The germline V gene has CDR1 SGHNT and CDR2 YYREEE (reference sequence). V was pared by 1 base and J by 4 bases, with 7 bases between. The CDR3 totals 13 residues. The CDR3 reads CASSLPGADTQYF. In DNA, the CDR3 is TGTGCCAGCAGCTTGCCGGGTGCAGATACGCAGTATTTT.

Many counts were recorded for this clonotype. The V gene is TRBV5-1, the J gene TRBJ2-1; possible D gene TRBD1, 5 bases. The CDR3 covers 14 residues. Trimming removed 1 base from V and 9 bases from J, with 14 bases in between. Looked up from germline, CDR1 is SGHRS and CDR2 is YFSETQ. For the CDR3, the DNA is TGCGCCAGCAGCTTGAGGGGAAGAGGCGGTGAGCAGTTCTTC. It encodes CASSLRGRGGEQFF. The full variable domain, in which reference TRBV5-1 and TRBJ2-1 provide the parts outside the CDR3, is KAGVTQTPRYLIKTRGQQVTLSCSPISGHRSVSWYQQTPGQGLQFLFEYFSETQRNKGNFPGRFSGRQFSNSRSEMNVSTLELGDSALYLCASSLRGRGGEQFFGPGTRLTVL.

The chain carries TRBV2 and TRBJ1-5; D uncertain. V lost 8 bases and J lost 1, with 12 bases in between. The CDR3 covers 14 residues. Germline values: CDR1 SNHLY, CDR2 FYNNEI. DNA of the CDR3: TGTGCCAGCGCGGAGCGAACCAGCAATCAGCCCCAGCATTTT. This translates into CASAERTSNQPQHF.

This chain uses TRBV12-3 or TRBV12-4 with TRBJ2-7, with D perhaps given as TRBD1 or TRBD2 (5 bases each). This CDR3 is built from 12 residues. Deletions cut 5 bases from V and 3 bases from J, with 8 bases between. CDR3 sequence (DNA): TGTGCCAGCAGTAGGGACGGCTACGAGCAGTACTTC. Its translation: CASSRDGYEQYF.

V is TRBV9 and J is TRBJ1-1; D is unclear. CDR3 size: 15 residues. Germline V gene data show CDR1 as SGDLS and CDR2 as YYNGEE. V shed 0 bases and J shed 4 bases, with 13 bases lying between them. Written as DNA, the CDR3 is TGTGCCAGCAGCGTAGAAGGAGGGCGAGTCACTGAAGCTTTCTTT. It encodes CASSVEGGRVTEAFF.

The table lists this clonotype with a few counts. The rearrangement uses TRBV12-3 or TRBV12-4 and TRBJ1-6, with a weak D call TRBD1 (6 bases). The CDR3 is 13 residues long. V was pared by 5 bases and J by 7 bases, with 9 bases between. The chain's CDR3 is CASSPDSNSPLHF. CDR3 DNA sequence: TGTGCCAGCAGTCCGGACAGCAATTCACCCCTCCACTTT.

This clonotype appeared many times. The chain couples TRBV5-6 to TRBJ1-6, with a weak D call TRBD1 (6 bases). Per germline, CDR1 SGHDT and CDR2 YYEEEE. There are 15 residues in the CDR3. Trimming stripped 4 bases from V and 14 bases from J, with 22 bases between. CDR3 sequence reads: CASSDWGSRGEALHF. The DNA of the CDR3 is TGTGCCAGCAGCGATTGGGGTTCGAGGGGGGAGGCCCTCCACTTT.

This clonotype came up a few times. The V gene is TRBV10-3, the J gene TRBJ2-7, with 8 positions matching TRBD2. CDR3 length: 15 amino acids. Germline V gives CDR1 ENHRY, CDR2 SYGVKD. V lost 6 bases to trimming and J lost 7 bases; unmatched junction nucleotides: 14. CDR3 DNA sequence: TGTGCCATCAGGGGTGGAATAGCGGGAACGGGAGAGCAGTACTTC. This gives the protein CAIRGGIAGTGEQYF.

This clonotype was counted many times. The V and J genes are TRBV28 and TRBJ1-6; 7 nucleotides line up with TRBD1. J lost 7 bases, V lost 4 bases, and 4 bases had no gene match. In germline, CDR1 is MDHEN, CDR2 SYDVKM. This CDR3 spans 14 amino acids. The CDR3 sequence: CASSSPGQNSPLHF. Written as DNA, the CDR3 is TGTGCCAGCAGTTCGCCGGGACAGAATTCACCCCTCCACTTT.

V usage is TRBV9 and J usage is TRBJ2-2; D not resolved. Germline V gene data show CDR1 as SGDLS and CDR2 as YYNGEE. The V and J ends lost 1 base and 7 bases respectively, with 8 bases between them. The CDR3 has 13 amino acids. The CDR3 bases are TGTGCCAGCAGCGTATCCGGAAGCGGGGAGCTGTTTTTT. It is translated as CASSVSGSGELFF.

The chain is built from TRBV10-3 and TRBJ1-2; D not resolved. CDR3 size: 12 residues. Germline V gene lookup returns CDR1 ENHRY and CDR2 SYGVKD. Deletions cut 6 bases from V and 6 bases from J, with 11 bases between. CDR3 residues: CAISLTFDGYTF. The DNA of the CDR3 is TGTGCCATCAGCCTAACGTTTGATGGCTACACCTTC.

In this sample, this clonotype turned up a few times. The chain carries TRBV7-8 and TRBJ2-7, with unresolved D. Germline CDR1 is SGHVS and CDR2 is FQNEAQ. The CDR3 totals 14 residues. V lost 7 bases to trimming and J lost 4 bases, with 17 bases between them. CDR3 sequence: CASTSSRESYEQYF. The DNA of the CDR3 is TGTGCCAGCACCTCCTCTCGCGAGAGTTACGAGCAGTACTTC.

This chain uses TRBV20-1 with TRBJ2-1; 10 nucleotides line up with TRBD2. The CDR3 has 14 residues. Unmatched junction bases numbered 4, after V lost 4 bases and J lost 4 bases. Germline assignment: CDR1 DFQATT and CDR2 SNEGSKA (reference sequence). The CDR3 region is CSATRTSGYNEQFF. The CDR3 DNA reads as TGCAGTGCTACGAGGACTAGCGGTTACAATGAGCAGTTCTTC.

The rearrangement links TRBV15 to TRBJ1-2; maybe TRBD1 (5 bases). The CDR3 has 17 residues. The germline V and J ends were trimmed by 4 bases and 3 bases, with 21 bases remaining between them. CDR1 is LNHNV and CDR2 is YYDKDF in the germline V gene (reference sequence). The CDR3 nucleotides read TGTGCCACCAGCATCCCGACCGGGGGGGAGCGGCACTATGGCTACACCTTC. It specifies CATSIPTGGERHYGYTF.

Turning to this clonotype: This clone may be a read error of a much larger clone one base away. A read error is likely, as this CDR3 ends without the conserved phenylalanine or tryptophan. The chain's CDR3 is CASRLGDSLKETQYL. CDR3 sequence (DNA): TGTGCCAGCAGACTTGGGGACAGCCTAAAGGAGACCCAGTACCTC. V and J are TRBV6-8 and TRBJ2-5; 7 nucleotides agree with TRBD1. Germline assignment: CDR1 MNHGY and CDR2 SAAAGT. Germline trimming cut 6 bases from V and 5 bases from J; bases unmatched to any gene: 12. The CDR3 runs to 15 residues.

V gene TRBV19 combines with J gene TRBJ2-1, with D uncertain. Between the trimmed V and J ends, which lost 4 bases and 7 bases, there was a span of 11 bases. CDR3 length: 13 residues. Germline CDR1 is LNHDA and CDR2 is SQIVND (reference sequence). CDR3 DNA sequence: TGTGCCAGTAGTACGTCCTTGGGAAATGAGCAGTTCTTC. It is translated as CASSTSLGNEQFF.

The chain uses TRBV7-2 and TRBJ2-5; TRBD2 aligns across 8 bases. V gave up 2 bases and J gave up 4 bases; unmatched junction bases: 9. From germline, CDR1 is SGHTA and CDR2 FQGNSA. CDR3 length: 16 residues. CDR3 coding DNA: TGTGCCAGCAGCTTACCCCGAGCGGGGGAAGGAGAGACCCAGTACTTC. Translating it yields CASSLPRAGEGETQYF.

The gene calls are TRBV19 and TRBJ2-1; TRBD1 might be the D (5 bases). Germline lookup yields CDR1 LNHDA and CDR2 SQIVND (reference sequence). Trimming removed 4 bases at V and 4 bases at J, with 11 bases between. This CDR3 spans 14 amino acids. CDR3 protein: CASSNQGWYNEQFF. The CDR3 nucleotides read TGTGCCAGTAGTAACCAGGGTTGGTACAATGAGCAGTTCTTC.